This TCR beta chain was documented in a study of T-cell memory formation after mild COVID-19. Whole-study context: The study found TCR clusters largely donor specific.

Study results and limitations: Clones shrinking between day 15 and 85 showed a balanced CD4/CD8 split, and those that grew later tilted toward CD4+. The authors did not confirm SARS-CoV-2 specificity of second-wave clones peaking day 37.

About this clonotype itself: The antigen remains undetermined.

Each CDR3 protein is one row after TCRdb ran MiXCR on the 5' RACE reads. The sample consists of approximately 99,000 distinct CDR3 sequences, roughly a sixth of them appearing once. Sequenced sample: PBMCs or a T cell subset sorted from them (not recorded which). This receptor was taken from a man between 18 and 35 years old who had mild COVID-19 (a few samples of this study predate the infection). Cell type and time point are not known.

The DNA for the CDR3 is TGTGCCAGCAGTTACTCAATATGGGGCTACACCTTC. It codes for CASSYSIWGYTF. The rearrangement links TRBV6-6 to TRBJ1-2; D not certain. The CDR3 length is 12 residues. CDR1 MNHNY and CDR2 SVGAGI come from the germline V gene (reference sequence). V gave up 0 bases and J gave up 8 bases, with 7 bases separating them.